This T cell receptor (beta chain) was recovered during a study of shared clonotypes between healthy human individuals. About the research overall: CD4 naive and CD4 memory each took three plates per donor, while CD8 naive took two and CD8 memory one.

This clone is a singleton in its sample. The CDR3 length is 14 residues. Trimming stripped 4 bases from V and 8 bases from J, with 17 bases between. Germline V lookup: CDR1 MNHEY, CDR2 SMNVEV (reference sequence). Assay used: immunoSEQ multiplex PCR; TCRdb lists only in-frame clones, some missing. Among roughly 2.4 million clones listed, around 95% were seen once. V usage is TRBV27 and J usage is TRBJ1-2; D uncertain. The sequenced material came from naive CD4+ T cells sorted from blood. The subset denotes: CD45RA+ positively selected. This TCR was recovered from a young man in good health. CDR3 DNA: TGTGCCAGCAGTTCCGACCGCCTAGTAGGGGGCTACACCTTC. It codes for CASSSDRLVGGYTF.